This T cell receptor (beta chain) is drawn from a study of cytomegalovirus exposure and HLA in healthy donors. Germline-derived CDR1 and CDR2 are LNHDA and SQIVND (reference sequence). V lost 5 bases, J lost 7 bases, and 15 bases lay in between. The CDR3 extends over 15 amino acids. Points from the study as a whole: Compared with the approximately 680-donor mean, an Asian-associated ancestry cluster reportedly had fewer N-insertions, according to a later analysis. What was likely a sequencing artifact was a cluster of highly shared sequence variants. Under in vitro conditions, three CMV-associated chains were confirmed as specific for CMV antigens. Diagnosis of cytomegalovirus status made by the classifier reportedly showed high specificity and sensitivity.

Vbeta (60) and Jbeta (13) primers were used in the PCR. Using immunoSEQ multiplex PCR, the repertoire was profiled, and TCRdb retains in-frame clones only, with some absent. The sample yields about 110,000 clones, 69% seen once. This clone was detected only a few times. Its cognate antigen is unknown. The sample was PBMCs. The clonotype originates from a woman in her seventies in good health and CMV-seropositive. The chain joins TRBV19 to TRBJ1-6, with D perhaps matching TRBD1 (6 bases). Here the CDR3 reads CASSVAQGANSPLHF. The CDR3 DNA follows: TGTGCCAGTAGTGTCGCACAGGGAGCGAATTCACCCCTCCACTTT.